This T cell receptor beta chain came from a study of blood T cell repertoires in COVID-19. This CDR3 is 14 amino acids long. V was cut by 2 bases and J by 6 bases, with 13 bases left in between. Germline CDR1 is SNHLY and CDR2 is FYNNEI. This clone was observed once. Participant ages covered roughly 18 to 90 years across approximately 25 US areas. Membership in each cohort depended on participant-reported clinical history. Two negative PCRs, clearance, or symptom resolution had been documented for recovered Cohort 3 donors. Profiled with immunoSEQ multiplex PCR; TCRdb holds only in-frame clones, not every one. This sample has more than 85,000 clones, with 80% to 90% found just once.

The V and J genes are TRBV2 and TRBJ1-1; a possible D gene is TRBD1 (6 bases). The clonotype originates from a woman in her forties or fifties who had recovered from COVID-19. Sequences were obtained from PBMCs or T cells enriched from blood (not recorded which). The CDR3 DNA sequence: TGTGCCAGCAGTGAAAGAGGGGGGGAGGCTGAAGCTTTCTTT. This gives the protein CASSERGGEAEAFF.